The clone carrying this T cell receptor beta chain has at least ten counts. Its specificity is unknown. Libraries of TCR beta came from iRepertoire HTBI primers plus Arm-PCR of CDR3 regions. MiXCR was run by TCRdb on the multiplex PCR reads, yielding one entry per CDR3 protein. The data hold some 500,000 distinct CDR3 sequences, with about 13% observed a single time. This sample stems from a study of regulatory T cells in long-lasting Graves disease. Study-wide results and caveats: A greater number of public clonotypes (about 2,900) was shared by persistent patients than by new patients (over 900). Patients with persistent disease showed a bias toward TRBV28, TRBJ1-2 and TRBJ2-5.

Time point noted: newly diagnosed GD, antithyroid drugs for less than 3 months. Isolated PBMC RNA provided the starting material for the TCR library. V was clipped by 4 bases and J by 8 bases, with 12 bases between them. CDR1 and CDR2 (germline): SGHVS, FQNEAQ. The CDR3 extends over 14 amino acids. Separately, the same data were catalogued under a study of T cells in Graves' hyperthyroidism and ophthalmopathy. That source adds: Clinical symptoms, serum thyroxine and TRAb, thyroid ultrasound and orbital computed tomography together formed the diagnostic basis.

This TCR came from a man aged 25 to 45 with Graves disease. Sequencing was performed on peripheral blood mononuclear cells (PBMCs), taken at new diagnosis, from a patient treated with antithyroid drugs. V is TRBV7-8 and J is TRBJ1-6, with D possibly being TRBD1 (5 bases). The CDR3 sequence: CASSSRERYSPLHF. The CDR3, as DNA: TGTGCCAGCAGCTCCAGGGAGAGGTATTCACCCCTCCACTTT.